This T cell receptor beta chain emerged from a study of cytomegalovirus exposure and HLA in healthy donors. Notes on the study in general: Common viral pathogens seemed, in a later analysis, to connect with several of the most significant clusters. By HLA locus, TCR association rates varied in a later analysis, with DRB1 showing the most and HLA-C the fewest.

The PCR used 60 Vbeta and 13 Jbeta primers. Here immunoSEQ multiplex PCR was the method, and the copy in TCRdb shows in-frame clones only, minus some. The sample has 100,000 to 150,000 clones; 80% are singletons. This clone was observed a few times. Its specificity is unknown. The specimen was PBMCs. The TCR comes from a man aged 25 to 45 in good health and CMV-seropositive.

This CDR3 is CATTPRDISGNTIYF. DNA of the CDR3: TGTGCCACAACCCCGAGGGACATCTCTGGAAACACCATATATTTT. The chain employs TRBV10-3 and TRBJ1-3; possibly TRBD1 for D (6 bases). Germline CDR1 ENHRY, CDR2 SYGVKD. The CDR3 spans 15 residues. Trimming pared 10 bases from V and 0 bases from J, leaving 16 bases between.